This T cell receptor beta chain originates from a study of shared clonotypes between healthy human individuals. Study context: In total, the donors were two women and a few men aged 18 to 49. A donor's plate count was three for CD4 naive and three for CD4 memory; CD8 naive had two and CD8 memory one.

Findings and limits, study-wide: With a few donors compared, 4% to 5% of naive CD4 clonotypes were shared.

Points on this clone: Antigen: not known.

TCRdb's table, derived via immunoSEQ multiplex PCR, lists solely in-frame clones and lacks some. The sample contains over 400,000 clones, about 96% of which appear only once. CDR3 length: 13 amino acids. Germline V gene sequence: CDR1 GTSNPN, CDR2 SVGIG (reference sequence). V was pared by 6 bases and J by 1 base, with 11 bases between. Input material: naive CD4+ T cells sorted from blood. Sample subset: CD45RA+ positively selected. The chain uses TRBV30 and TRBJ2-3; weak D call: TRBD1 (5 bases). The receptor was derived from a woman in her 30s in good health. In DNA, the CDR3 is TGTGCCTGCAGGGATCTTGGCACAGATACGCAGTATTTT. This sequence encodes CACRDLGTDTQYF.